The next 12 T cell receptor beta chains were all read from a single sample in a study of identical twins. TCRdb called the 5' RACE reads again in MiXCR, with one record for every CDR3 protein. The data contain fewer than 500,000 distinct CDR3 sequences, 14% of them singletons. This sample also appeared in a second study, on yellow fever vaccine responses in identical twins.

The material sequenced was CD4+ T cells sorted from blood. Receptors originate from a woman younger than 30 in good health.

This clonotype occurred a few times. J is TRBJ1-2 and V is TRBV6-1; 10 bases are a match to TRBD1. J gave up 7 bases and V 6 bases, and 8 bases lay outside the gene matches. CDR3 length: 14 residues. The germline V gene encodes CDR1 MNHNS and CDR2 SASEGT. Here the CDR3 DNA reads TGTGCCAGCAGGGGGGGACAGGGGAGGCCTGGCTACACCTTC. This codes for CASRGGQGRPGYTF.

This clonotype was observed a few times. The V and J genes are TRBV12-3 or TRBV12-4 and TRBJ1-6, with unresolved D. The CDR3 runs to 14 residues. V was clipped by 2 bases and J by 3 bases, with 5 bases between them. The CDR3 sequence: CASSLPVYNSPLHF. Written as DNA, the CDR3 is TGTGCCAGCAGTTTACCAGTCTATAATTCACCCCTCCACTTT.

CDR3 nucleotides: TGTGCCAGCAGTTTGATAGGGTTCACTAAAGATGAAGCTTTCTTT. Its translation: CASSLIGFTKDEAFF. The V call is TRBV28, the J call TRBJ1-1; D is undetermined. The germline CDR1 and CDR2 sequences are MDHEN and SYDVKM. V was cut by 3 bases and J by 7 bases, with 18 bases left in between. The CDR3 extends over 15 amino acids.

The table lists this clonotype with a few counts. The chain couples TRBV15 to TRBJ2-2; 8 nucleotides agree with TRBD1. CDR3 size: 13 residues. The V segment lost 5 bases and the J segment 9 bases; nucleotides outside the gene matches: 5. The germline V gene encodes CDR1 LNHNV and CDR2 YYDKDF (reference sequence). CDR3 nucleotides: TGTGCCACCAGCGGCCGACAGGGGAGGGAGCTGTTTTTT. Translating gives CATSGRQGRELFF.

This clonotype appeared many times. J is TRBJ2-5 and V is TRBV12-3 or TRBV12-4; D is ambiguous. The ends were cut back, 6 bases at V and 5 bases at J, with 13 bases in the middle. This CDR3 region has 13 residues. The CDR3 spells CASRTGTYETQYF. CDR3 DNA: TGTGCCAGCAGAACGGGCACGTACGAGACCCAGTACTTC.

This clonotype was detected ten times or more. This rearrangement joins TRBV12-3 or TRBV12-4 to TRBJ1-1, with TRBD1 matching over 8 bases. The CDR3 extends over 14 amino acids. V trimming: 6 bases; J trimming: 11 bases; junction bases outside the gene matches: 14. The CDR3 sequence: CASSKTGALTGAFF. CDR3 bases: TGTGCCAGCAGCAAGACAGGGGCCCTGACGGGGGCTTTCTTT.

There are many counts of this clonotype. J is TRBJ1-1 and V is TRBV29-1; TRBD1 aligns across 8 bases. The V gene's germline CDR1 is SQVTM and CDR2 ANQGSEA. V shed 4 bases and J 4 bases; nucleotides not matched to a gene: 11. The CDR3 has 15 residues. The CDR3 loop reads CSVAPLRQGSTEAFF. CDR3 DNA: TGCAGCGTTGCGCCCCTCCGACAGGGGAGCACTGAAGCTTTCTTT.

V gene TRBV20-1 combines with J gene TRBJ2-7, with 9 positions matching TRBD2. The CDR3 length is 16 residues. From germline, CDR1 is DFQATT and CDR2 SNEGSKA (reference sequence). The ends lost 6 bases at V and 2 bases at J; junction bases unmatched: 14. CDR3 region: CSARSSGRSPAYEQYF. CDR3 in DNA: TGCAGTGCCCGGAGTAGCGGGAGATCCCCCGCCTACGAGCAGTACTTC.

This clonotype was seen more than once but under ten times. V is TRBV5-1 and J is TRBJ2-7; 9 nucleotides line up with TRBD1. Germline-derived CDR1 and CDR2 are SGHRS and YFSETQ. J gave up 3 bases and V 4 bases, and 5 bases lay outside the gene matches. This CDR3 spans 14 amino acids. CDR3 in DNA: TGCGCCAGCAGCCGGGACAGGGTTAACTACGAGCAGTACTTC. Its translation: CASSRDRVNYEQYF.

The sample holds a few counts of this clonotype. This chain connects TRBV4-3 to TRBJ2-3, with unresolved D. This CDR3 region has 13 residues. With 0 bases removed from V and 6 bases from J, the gap between germline ends came to 7 bases. The V gene's germline CDR1 is LGHNA and CDR2 YSLEER. The CDR3 DNA follows: TGCGCCAGCAGCCAAGACACTATTGATACGCAGTATTTT. This translates into CASSQDTIDTQYF.

The chain joins TRBV5-5 to TRBJ2-5; a possible D gene is TRBD2 (5 bases). V lost 4 bases to trimming and J lost 0 bases, with 7 bases between them. The CDR3 loop spans 13 amino acids. Germline CDR1 is SGHKS and CDR2 is YYEKEE (reference sequence). The CDR3 DNA reads TGTGCCAGCAGCGCCGGGGACCAAGAGACCCAGTACTTC. Protein product: CASSAGDQETQYF.

This clonotype was detected many times. This chain connects TRBV5-1 to TRBJ1-1; D is uncertain. With 1 base removed from V and 0 bases from J, the gap between germline ends came to 4 bases. CDR3 length equals 13 residues. Germline-derived CDR1 and CDR2 are SGHRS and YFSETQ. CDR3 sequence: CASSLQLNTEAFF. CDR3 bases: TGCGCCAGCAGCTTGCAGCTGAACACTGAAGCTTTCTTT. Variable domain in full (rest from reference TRBV5-1 and TRBJ1-1): KAGVTQTPRYLIKTRGQQVTLSCSPISGHRSVSWYQQTPGQGLQFLFEYFSETQRNKGNFPGRFSGRQFSNSRSEMNVSTLELGDSALYLCASSLQLNTEAFFGQGTRLTVV.